This TCR beta chain was sequenced during a study of blood T cell repertoires in COVID-19. Study-wide context: Samples representing acute and convalescent COVID-19 were sourced from the United States, Italy and Spain. T cells, B-cell-depleted T cells, or PBMCs provided the cDNA or gDNA that served as material.

Germline V gene lookup returns CDR1 SGHDT and CDR2 YYEEEE. CDR3 length equals 13 residues. Deletions cut 4 bases from V and 8 bases from J, with 15 bases between. This clone was picked up one time. Clones were read by immunoSEQ multiplex PCR, and TCRdb kept only the in-frame ones, dropping some. The table records roughly 29,000 clones, roughly nine tenths of them present only once. This TCR came from a human donor in a cohort sampled during active COVID-19. The V and J genes are TRBV5-6 and TRBJ1-2; D is possibly TRBD1 (5 bases). Sequenced sample: peripheral blood. This CDR3 reads CASSPAAGRGYTF. DNA for the CDR3: TGTGCCAGCAGCCCCGCCGCAGGGCGCGGCTACACCTTC.